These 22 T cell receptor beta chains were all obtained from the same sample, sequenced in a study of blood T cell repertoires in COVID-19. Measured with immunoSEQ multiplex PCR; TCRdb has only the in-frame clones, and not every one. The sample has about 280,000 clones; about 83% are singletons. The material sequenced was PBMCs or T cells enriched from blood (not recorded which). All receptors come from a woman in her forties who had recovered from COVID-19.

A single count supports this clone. The CDR3 spells CASSSTVTHSGNTIYF. CDR3 bases: TGTGCCAGCAGCTCGACAGTAACTCACTCTGGAAACACCATATATTTT. The chain recombines TRBV7-2 with TRBJ1-3, with D possibly TRBD1 on 5 matching bases. The germline V and J ends were trimmed by 4 bases and 0 bases, with 13 bases remaining between them. The CDR3 extends over 16 amino acids. Looked up from germline, CDR1 is SGHTA and CDR2 is FQGNSA.

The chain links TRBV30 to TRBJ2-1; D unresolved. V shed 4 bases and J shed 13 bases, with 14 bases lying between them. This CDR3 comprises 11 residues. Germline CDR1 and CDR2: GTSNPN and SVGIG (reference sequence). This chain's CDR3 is CAWTLLSSQFF. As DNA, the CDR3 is TGTGCCTGGACCCTACTCTCCTCCCAGTTCTTC.

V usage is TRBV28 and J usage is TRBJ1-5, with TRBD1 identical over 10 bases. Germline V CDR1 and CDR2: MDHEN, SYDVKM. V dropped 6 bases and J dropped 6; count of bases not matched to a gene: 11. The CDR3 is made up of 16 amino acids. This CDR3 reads CASSPETGGYGQPQHF. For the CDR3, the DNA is TGTGCCAGCAGCCCCGAGACAGGGGGCTACGGTCAGCCCCAGCATTTT.

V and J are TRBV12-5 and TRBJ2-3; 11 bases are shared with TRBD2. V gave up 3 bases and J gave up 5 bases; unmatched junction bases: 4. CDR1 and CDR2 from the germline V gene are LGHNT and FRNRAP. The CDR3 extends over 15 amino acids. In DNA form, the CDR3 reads TGTGCTAGTGGTTTTACTAGCGGGAGAGAAGATACGCAGTATTTT. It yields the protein CASGFTSGREDTQYF.

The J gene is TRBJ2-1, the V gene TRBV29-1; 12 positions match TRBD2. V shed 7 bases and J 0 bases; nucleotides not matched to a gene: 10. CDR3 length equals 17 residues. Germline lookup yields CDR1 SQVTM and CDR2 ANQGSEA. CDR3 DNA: TGCAGCGGACTGGGACTAGCGGGCAAAAGCTCCTACAATGAGCAGTTCTTC. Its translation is CSGLGLAGKSSYNEQFF.

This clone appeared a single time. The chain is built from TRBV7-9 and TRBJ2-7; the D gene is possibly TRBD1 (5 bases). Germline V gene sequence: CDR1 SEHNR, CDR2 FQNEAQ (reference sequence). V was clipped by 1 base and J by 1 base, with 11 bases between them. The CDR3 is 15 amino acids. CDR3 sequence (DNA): TGTGCCAGCAGCTTAGGACAGCCGAATTCCTACGAGCAGTACTTC. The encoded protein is CASSLGQPNSYEQYF. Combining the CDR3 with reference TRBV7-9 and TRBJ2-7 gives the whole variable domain DTGVSQNPRHKITKRGQNVTFRCDPISEHNRLYWYRQTLGQGPEFLTYFQNEAQLEKSRLLSDRFSAERPKGSFSTLEIQRTEQGDSAMYLCASSLGQPNSYEQYFGPGTRLTVT.

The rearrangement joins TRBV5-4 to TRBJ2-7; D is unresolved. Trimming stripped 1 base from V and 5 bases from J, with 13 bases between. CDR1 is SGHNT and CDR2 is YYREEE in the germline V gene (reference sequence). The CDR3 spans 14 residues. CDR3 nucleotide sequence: TGTGCCAGCAGCTTGCAAAACGGTTTCGACGAGCAGTACTTC. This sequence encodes CASSLQNGFDEQYF.

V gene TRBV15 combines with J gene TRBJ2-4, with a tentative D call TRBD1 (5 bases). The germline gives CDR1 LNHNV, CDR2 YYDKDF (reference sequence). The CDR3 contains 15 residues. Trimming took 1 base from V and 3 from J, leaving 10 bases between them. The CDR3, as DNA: TGTGCCACCAGCAGAGGAGGACACAACAAAAACATTCAGTACTTC. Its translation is CATSRGGHNKNIQYF.

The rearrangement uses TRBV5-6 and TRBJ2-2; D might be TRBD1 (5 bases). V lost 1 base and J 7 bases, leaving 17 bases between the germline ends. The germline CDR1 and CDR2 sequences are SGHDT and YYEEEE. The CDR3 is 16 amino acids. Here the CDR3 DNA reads TGTGCCAGCAGCTTGATGCAGGGATATCTCGGCGGGGAGCTGTTTTTT. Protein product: CASSLMQGYLGGELFF.

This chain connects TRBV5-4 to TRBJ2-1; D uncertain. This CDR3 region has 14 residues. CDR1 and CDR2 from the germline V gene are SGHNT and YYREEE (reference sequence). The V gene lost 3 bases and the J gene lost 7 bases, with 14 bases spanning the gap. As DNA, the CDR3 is TGTGCCAGCAGCTCACCTTCTACTCCTAATGAGCAGTTCTTC. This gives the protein CASSSPSTPNEQFF.

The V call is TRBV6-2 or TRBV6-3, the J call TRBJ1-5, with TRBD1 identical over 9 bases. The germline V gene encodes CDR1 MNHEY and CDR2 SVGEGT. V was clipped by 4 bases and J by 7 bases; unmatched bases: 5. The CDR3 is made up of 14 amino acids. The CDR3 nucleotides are TGTGCCAGCAGTTTTCGACAGGGGGGGCAGCCCCAGCATTTT. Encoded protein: CASSFRQGGQPQHF.

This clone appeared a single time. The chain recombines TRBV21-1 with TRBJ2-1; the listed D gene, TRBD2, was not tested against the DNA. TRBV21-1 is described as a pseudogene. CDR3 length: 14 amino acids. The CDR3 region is CASNKRASRNEQFF. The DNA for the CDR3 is TGTGCCAGCAATAAGCGGGCGAGTAGGAATGAGCAGTTCTTC.

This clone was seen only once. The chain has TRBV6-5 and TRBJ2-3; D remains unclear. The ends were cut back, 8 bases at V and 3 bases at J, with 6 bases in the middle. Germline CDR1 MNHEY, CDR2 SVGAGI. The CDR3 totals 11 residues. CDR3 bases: TGTGCCAGCGGCAGGACAGATACGCAGTATTTT. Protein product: CASGRTDTQYF.

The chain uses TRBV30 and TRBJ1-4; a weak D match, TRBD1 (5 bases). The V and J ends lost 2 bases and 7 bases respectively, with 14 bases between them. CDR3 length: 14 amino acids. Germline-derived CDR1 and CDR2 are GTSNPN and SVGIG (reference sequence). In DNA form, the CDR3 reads TGTGCCTGGAGTCGTCAGGGCGGGGGTGAAAAACTGTTTTTT. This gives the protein CAWSRQGGGEKLFF.

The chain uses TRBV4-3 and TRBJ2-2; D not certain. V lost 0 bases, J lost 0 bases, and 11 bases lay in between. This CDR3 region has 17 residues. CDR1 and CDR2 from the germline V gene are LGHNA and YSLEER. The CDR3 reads CASSQDGWYSNTGELFF. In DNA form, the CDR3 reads TGCGCCAGCAGCCAAGACGGTTGGTACTCGAACACCGGGGAGCTGTTTTTT.

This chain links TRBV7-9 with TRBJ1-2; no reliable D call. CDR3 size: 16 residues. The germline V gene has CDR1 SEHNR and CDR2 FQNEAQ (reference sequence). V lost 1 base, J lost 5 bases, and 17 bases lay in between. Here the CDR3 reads CASSLGAYARGYGYTF. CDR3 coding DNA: TGTGCCAGCAGCTTAGGAGCCTACGCGCGGGGTTATGGCTACACCTTC.

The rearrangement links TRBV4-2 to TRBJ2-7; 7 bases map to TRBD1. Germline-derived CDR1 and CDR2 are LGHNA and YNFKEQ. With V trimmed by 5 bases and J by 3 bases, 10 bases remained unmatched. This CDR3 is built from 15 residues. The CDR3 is CASSVPQGLSYEQYF. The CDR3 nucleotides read TGTGCCAGCAGCGTTCCACAGGGGCTAAGCTACGAGCAGTACTTC.

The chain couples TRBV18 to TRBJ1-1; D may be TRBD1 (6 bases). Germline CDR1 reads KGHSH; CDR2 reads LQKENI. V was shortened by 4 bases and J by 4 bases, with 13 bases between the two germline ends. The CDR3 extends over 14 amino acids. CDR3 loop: CASSLQGEGTEAFF. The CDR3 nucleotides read TGTGCCAGCTCACTACAGGGAGAGGGCACTGAAGCTTTCTTT.

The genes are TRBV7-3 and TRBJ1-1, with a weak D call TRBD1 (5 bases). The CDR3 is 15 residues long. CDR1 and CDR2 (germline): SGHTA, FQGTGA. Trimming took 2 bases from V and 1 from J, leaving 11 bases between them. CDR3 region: CASSLSAGWNTEAFF. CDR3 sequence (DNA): TGTGCCAGCAGCTTATCGGCAGGGTGGAACACTGAAGCTTTCTTT.

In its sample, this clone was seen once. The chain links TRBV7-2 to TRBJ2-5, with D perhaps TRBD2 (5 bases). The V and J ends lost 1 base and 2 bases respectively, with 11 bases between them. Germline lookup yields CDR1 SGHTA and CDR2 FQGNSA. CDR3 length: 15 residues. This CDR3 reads CASSLGLALQETQYF. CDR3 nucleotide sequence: TGTGCCAGCAGCTTAGGCCTAGCATTACAAGAGACCCAGTACTTC. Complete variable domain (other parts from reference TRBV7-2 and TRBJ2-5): GAGVSQSPSNKVTEKGKDVELRCDPISGHTALYWYRQSLGQGLEFLIYFQGNSAPDKSGLPSDRFSAERTGGSVSTLTIQRTQQEDSAVYLCASSLGLALQETQYFGPGTRLLVL.

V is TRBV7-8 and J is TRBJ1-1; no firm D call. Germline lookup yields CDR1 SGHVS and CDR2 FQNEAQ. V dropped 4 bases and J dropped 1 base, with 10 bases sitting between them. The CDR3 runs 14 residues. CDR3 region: CASSSTRGNTEAFF. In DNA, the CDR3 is TGTGCCAGCAGCTCGACCCGGGGGAACACTGAAGCTTTCTTT.

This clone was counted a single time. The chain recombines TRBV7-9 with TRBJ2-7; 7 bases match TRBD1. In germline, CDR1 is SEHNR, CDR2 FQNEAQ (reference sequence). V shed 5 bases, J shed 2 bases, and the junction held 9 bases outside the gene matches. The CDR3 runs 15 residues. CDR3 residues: CASSPQGGATYEQYF. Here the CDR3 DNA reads TGTGCCAGCAGCCCCCAAGGGGGCGCGACCTACGAGCAGTACTTC. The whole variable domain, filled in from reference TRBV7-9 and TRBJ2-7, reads DTGVSQNPRHKITKRGQNVTFRCDPISEHNRLYWYRQTLGQGPEFLTYFQNEAQLEKSRLLSDRFSAERPKGSFSTLEIQRTEQGDSAMYLCASSPQGGATYEQYFGPGTRLTVT.